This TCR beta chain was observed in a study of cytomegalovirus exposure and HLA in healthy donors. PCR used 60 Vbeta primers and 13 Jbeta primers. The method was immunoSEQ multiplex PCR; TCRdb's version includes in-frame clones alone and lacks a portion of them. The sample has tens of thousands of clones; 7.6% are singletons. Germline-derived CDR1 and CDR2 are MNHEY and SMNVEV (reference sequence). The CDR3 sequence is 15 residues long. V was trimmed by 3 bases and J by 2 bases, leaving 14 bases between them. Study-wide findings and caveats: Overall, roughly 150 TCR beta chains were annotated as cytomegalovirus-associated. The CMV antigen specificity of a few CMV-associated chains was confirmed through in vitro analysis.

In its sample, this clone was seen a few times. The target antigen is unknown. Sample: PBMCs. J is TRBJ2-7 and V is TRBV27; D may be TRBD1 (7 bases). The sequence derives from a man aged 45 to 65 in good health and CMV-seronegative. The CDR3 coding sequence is TGTGCCAGCAGTTTTCAGGGGGGCCTTACCTACGAGCAGTACTTC. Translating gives CASSFQGGLTYEQYF.